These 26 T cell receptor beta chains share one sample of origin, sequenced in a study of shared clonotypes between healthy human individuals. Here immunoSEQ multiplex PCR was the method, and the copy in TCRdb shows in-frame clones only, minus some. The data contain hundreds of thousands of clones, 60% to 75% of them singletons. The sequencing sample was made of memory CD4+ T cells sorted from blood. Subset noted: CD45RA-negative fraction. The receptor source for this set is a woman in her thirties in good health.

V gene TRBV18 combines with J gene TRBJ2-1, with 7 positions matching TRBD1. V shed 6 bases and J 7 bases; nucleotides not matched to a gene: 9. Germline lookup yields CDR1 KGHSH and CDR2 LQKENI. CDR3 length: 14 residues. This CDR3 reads CASSRTGDWNEQFF. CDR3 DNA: TGTGCCAGCTCCCGGACAGGCGATTGGAATGAGCAGTTCTTC.

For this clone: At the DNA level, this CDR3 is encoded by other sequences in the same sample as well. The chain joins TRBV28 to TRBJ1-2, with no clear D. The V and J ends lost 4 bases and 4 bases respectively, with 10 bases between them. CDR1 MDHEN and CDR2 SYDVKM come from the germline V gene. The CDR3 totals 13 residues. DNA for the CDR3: TGTGCCAGCAGTTCAGAGACGGTCTATGGCTACACCTTC. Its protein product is CASSSETVYGYTF.

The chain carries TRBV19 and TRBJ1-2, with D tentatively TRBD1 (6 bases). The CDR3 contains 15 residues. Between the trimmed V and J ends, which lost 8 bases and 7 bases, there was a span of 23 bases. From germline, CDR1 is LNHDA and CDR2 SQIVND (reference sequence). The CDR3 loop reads CASYTRDTEYRGYTF. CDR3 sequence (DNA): TGTGCCAGTTATACCCGGGACACGGAATATCGTGGCTACACCTTC.

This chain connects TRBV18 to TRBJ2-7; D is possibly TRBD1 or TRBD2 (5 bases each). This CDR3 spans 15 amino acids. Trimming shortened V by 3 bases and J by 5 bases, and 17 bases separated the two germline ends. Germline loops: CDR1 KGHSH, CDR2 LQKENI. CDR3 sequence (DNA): TGTGCCAGCTCACCCCCGGGACGGCAGAGGGACGAGCAGTACTTC. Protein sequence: CASSPPGRQRDEQYF.

The DNA of the CDR3 is TGTGCCAGCAGCTTAGAGCCATCAAGGGGGGCCAATCAGCCCCAGCATTTT. It specifies CASSLEPSRGANQPQHF. The V gene is TRBV11-2, the J gene TRBJ1-5; tentatively, D is TRBD1 (6 bases). The CDR3 is 17 amino acids. From germline, CDR1 is SGHAT and CDR2 FQNNGV. The ends were cut back, 0 bases at V and 3 bases at J, with 15 bases in the middle.

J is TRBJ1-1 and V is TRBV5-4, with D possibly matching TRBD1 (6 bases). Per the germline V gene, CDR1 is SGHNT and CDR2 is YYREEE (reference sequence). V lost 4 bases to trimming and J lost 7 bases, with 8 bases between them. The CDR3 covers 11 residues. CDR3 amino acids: CASSVDSEAFF. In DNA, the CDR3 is TGTGCCAGCAGCGTGGACAGTGAAGCTTTCTTT. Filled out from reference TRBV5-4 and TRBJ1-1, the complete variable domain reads ETGVTQSPTHLIKTRGQQVTLRCSSQSGHNTVSWYQQALGQGPQFIFQYYREEENGRGNFPPRFSGLQFPNYSSELNVNALELDDSALYLCASSVDSEAFFGQGTRLTVV.

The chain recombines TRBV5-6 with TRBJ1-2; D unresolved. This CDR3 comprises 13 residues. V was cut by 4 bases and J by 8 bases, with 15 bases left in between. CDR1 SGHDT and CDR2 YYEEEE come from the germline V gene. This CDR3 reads CASSLGVRMGYTF. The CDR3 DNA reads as TGTGCCAGCAGCCTTGGGGTCCGAATGGGCTACACCTTC.

In DNA form, the CDR3 reads TGCGCCAGCAGCTTGGATCCAGGGGGCTATGAGACCCAGTACTTC. Translated, it gives CASSLDPGGYETQYF. The chain recombines TRBV5-1 with TRBJ2-5; 8 bases align to TRBD1. CDR3 length: 15 residues. Looked up from germline, CDR1 is SGHRS and CDR2 is YFSETQ. The V gene end was trimmed by 0 bases and the J gene end by 5 bases; junction bases not matched to a gene: 6.

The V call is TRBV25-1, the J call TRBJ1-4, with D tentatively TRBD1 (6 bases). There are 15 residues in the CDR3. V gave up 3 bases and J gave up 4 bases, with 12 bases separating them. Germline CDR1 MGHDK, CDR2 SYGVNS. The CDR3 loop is CASSDTTGFNEKLFF. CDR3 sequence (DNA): TGTGCCAGCAGTGATACGACAGGATTTAATGAAAAACTGTTTTTT.

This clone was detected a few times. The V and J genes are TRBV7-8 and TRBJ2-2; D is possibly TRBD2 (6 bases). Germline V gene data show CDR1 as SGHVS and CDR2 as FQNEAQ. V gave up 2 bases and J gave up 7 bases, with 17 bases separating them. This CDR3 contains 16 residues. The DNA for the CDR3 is TGTGCCAGCAGCTTATTATCAGGAATCGGGGGCGGGGAGCTGTTTTTT. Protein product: CASSLLSGIGGGELFF.

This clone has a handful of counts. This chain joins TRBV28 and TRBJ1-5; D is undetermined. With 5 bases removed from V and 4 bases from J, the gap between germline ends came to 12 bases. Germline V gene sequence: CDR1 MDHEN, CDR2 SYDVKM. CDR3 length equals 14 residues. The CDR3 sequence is CASSPRYSNQPQHF. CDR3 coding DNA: TGTGCCAGCAGTCCCCGGTACTCTAATCAGCCCCAGCATTTT.

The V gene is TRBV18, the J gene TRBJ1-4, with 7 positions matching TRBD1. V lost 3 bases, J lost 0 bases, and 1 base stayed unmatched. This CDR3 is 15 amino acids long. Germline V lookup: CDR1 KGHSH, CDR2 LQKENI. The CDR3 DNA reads TGTGCCAGCTCACCCCAGGGGGCAACTAATGAAAAACTGTTTTTT. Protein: CASSPQGATNEKLFF.

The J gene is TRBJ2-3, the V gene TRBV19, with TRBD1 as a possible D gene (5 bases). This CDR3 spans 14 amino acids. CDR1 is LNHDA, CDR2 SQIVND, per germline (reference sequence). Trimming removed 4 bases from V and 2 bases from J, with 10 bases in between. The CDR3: CASSRGSTTDTQYF. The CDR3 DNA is TGTGCCAGTAGTAGGGGCTCTACCACAGATACGCAGTATTTT.

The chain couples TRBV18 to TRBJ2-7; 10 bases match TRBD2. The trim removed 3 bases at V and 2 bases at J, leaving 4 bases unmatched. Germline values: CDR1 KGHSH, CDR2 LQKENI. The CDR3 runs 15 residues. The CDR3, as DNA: TGTGCCAGCTCACCCCGGACTAGCGGTACCTACGAGCAGTACTTC. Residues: CASSPRTSGTYEQYF.

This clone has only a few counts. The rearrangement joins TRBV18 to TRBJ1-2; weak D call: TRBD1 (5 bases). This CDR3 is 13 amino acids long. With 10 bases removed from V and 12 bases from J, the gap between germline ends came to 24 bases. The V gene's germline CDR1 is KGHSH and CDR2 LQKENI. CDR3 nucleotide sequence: TGTGCCACCACCTCGGGACTCCAATCCTCCCACACCTTC. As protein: CATTSGLQSSHTF.

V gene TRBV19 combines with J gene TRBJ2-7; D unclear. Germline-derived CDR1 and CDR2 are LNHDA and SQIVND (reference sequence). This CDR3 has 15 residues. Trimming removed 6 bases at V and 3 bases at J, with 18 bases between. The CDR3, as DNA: TGTGCCAGTAGCTGGAGCGACGGTCAGGACTACGAGCAGTACTTC. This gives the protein CASSWSDGQDYEQYF.

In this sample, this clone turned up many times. CDR3 in DNA: TGTGCCACCGGACAGGGGGGCACTGAAGCTTTCTTT. This translates into CATGQGGTEAFF. The V and J genes are TRBV10-3 and TRBJ1-1, with 10 positions matching TRBD1. The CDR3 is made up of 12 amino acids. With V trimmed by 10 bases and J by 4 bases, 3 bases remained unmatched. CDR1 ENHRY and CDR2 SYGVKD come from the germline V gene.

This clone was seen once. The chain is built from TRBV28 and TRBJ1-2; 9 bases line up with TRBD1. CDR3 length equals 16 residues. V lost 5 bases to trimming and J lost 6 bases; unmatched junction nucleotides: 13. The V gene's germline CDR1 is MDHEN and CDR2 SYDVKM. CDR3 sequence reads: CASSLTGGMMGDGYTF. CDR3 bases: TGTGCCAGCAGTCTCACAGGGGGCATGATGGGTGATGGCTACACCTTC.

CDR3 residues: CASTLGAANTEAFF. In DNA form, the CDR3 reads TGTGCCAGCACCCTAGGGGCCGCGAACACTGAAGCTTTCTTT. V gene TRBV6-6 combines with J gene TRBJ1-1; tentatively, D is TRBD1 (5 bases). Trimming took 7 bases from V and 1 from J, leaving 13 bases between them. The germline gives CDR1 MNHNY, CDR2 SVGAGI (reference sequence). The CDR3 loop spans 14 amino acids.

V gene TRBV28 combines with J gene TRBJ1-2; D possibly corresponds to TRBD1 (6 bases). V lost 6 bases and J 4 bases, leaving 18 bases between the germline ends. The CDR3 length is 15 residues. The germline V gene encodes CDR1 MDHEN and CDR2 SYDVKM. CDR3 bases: TGTGCCAGCAGCACCCCCAGGGGTTGGGGCTATGGCTACACCTTC. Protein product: CASSTPRGWGYGYTF.

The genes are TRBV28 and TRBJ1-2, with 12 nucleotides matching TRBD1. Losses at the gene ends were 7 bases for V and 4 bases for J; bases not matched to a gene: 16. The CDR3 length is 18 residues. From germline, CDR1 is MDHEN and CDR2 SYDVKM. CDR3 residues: CASTSVWKGQGAFYGYTF. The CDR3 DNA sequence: TGTGCCAGCACCTCAGTTTGGAAGGGACAGGGGGCTTTCTATGGCTACACCTTC.

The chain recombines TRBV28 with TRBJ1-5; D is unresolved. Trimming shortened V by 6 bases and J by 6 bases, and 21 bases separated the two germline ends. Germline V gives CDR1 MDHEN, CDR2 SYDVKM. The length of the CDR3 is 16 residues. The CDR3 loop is CASSEGRTEIPQPQHF. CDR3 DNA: TGTGCCAGCAGCGAAGGAAGGACGGAGATACCTCAGCCCCAGCATTTT.

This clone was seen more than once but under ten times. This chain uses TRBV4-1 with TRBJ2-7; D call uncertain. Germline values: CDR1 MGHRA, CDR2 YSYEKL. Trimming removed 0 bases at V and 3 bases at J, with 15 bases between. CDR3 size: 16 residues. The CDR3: CASSQEWATNGYEQYF. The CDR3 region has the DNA TGCGCCAGCAGCCAAGAGTGGGCGACAAATGGCTACGAGCAGTACTTC.

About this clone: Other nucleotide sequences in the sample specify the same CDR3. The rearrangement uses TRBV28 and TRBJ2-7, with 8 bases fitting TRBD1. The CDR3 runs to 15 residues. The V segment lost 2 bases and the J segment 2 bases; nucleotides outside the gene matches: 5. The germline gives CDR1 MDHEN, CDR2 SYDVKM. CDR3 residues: CASSLGGQGPYEQYF. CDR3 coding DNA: TGTGCCAGCAGTTTAGGCGGACAGGGTCCCTACGAGCAGTACTTC.

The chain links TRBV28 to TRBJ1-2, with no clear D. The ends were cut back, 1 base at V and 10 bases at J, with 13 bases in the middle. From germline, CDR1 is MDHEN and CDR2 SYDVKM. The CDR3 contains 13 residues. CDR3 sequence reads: CASSLSDTMNYTF. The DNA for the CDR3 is TGTGCCAGCAGTTTATCGGATACCATGAACTACACCTTC.

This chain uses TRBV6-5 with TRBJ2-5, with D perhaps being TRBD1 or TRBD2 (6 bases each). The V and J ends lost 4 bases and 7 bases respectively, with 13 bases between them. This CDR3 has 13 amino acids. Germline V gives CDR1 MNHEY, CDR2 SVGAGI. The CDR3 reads CASSLEGGGTQYF. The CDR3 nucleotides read TGTGCCAGCAGTTTGGAGGGGGGAGGGACCCAGTACTTC.